One and the same sample provided the 29 T cell receptor beta chains below, sequenced in a study of blood T cell repertoires in COVID-19. Sequenced by immunoSEQ multiplex PCR; TCRdb stores in-frame clones only, minus some. In the table there are about 100,000 clones, about nine tenths of which are singletons. Source material: peripheral blood. The receptors originated from a man aged 18 to 29 with COVID-19, enrolled during active disease.

J is TRBJ2-1 and V is TRBV29-1; 7 bases agree with TRBD2. Per germline, CDR1 SQVTM and CDR2 ANQGSEA. Unmatched junction bases numbered 20, after V lost 3 bases and J lost 9 bases. The CDR3 has 17 residues. The DNA of the CDR3 is TGCAGCGTTGACGGTGAAGGTGGTGGTAGCGGGCTCGCTGAGCAGTTCTTC. It codes for CSVDGEGGGSGLAEQFF.

The rearrangement uses TRBV27 and TRBJ2-7; 7 bases align to TRBD1. Losses at the gene ends were 5 bases for V and 7 bases for J; bases not matched to a gene: 14. The CDR3 loop spans 15 amino acids. From germline, CDR1 is MNHEY and CDR2 SMNVEV (reference sequence). CDR3 DNA: TGTGCCAGCAGTGAAACCGGGACAGCCATGGGAGAGCAGTACTTC. Protein: CASSETGTAMGEQYF.

The rearrangement uses TRBV28 and TRBJ1-6; the match to TRBD1 covers 8 bases. The CDR3 runs to 15 residues. The V gene end was trimmed by 3 bases and the J gene end by 7 bases; junction bases not matched to a gene: 5. Germline V gene lookup returns CDR1 MDHEN and CDR2 SYDVKM. DNA for the CDR3: TGTGCCAGCAGTTTTAAGCAGGGGGCAAATTCACCCCTCCACTTT. Its protein product is CASSFKQGANSPLHF.

The chain recombines TRBV7-2 with TRBJ2-7, with a weak D call TRBD2 (7 bases). CDR1 and CDR2 (germline): SGHTA, FQGNSA. The CDR3 has 15 residues. Trimming shortened V by 1 base and J by 2 bases, and 12 bases separated the two germline ends. The CDR3 loop reads CASSLVRGATYEQYF. CDR3 bases: TGTGCCAGCAGCTTAGTCCGGGGGGCGACCTACGAGCAGTACTTC.

The J gene is TRBJ2-7, the V gene TRBV30, with 8 positions matching TRBD1. This CDR3 has 13 amino acids. V was clipped by 3 bases and J by 4 bases; unmatched bases: 5. Germline assignment: CDR1 GTSNPN and CDR2 SVGIG (reference sequence). The CDR3 reads CAWSGRGPYEQYF. The CDR3, as DNA: TGTGCCTGGAGCGGCAGGGGGCCGTACGAGCAGTACTTC.

The chain combines TRBV7-9 with TRBJ2-2; TRBD2 agrees at 12 bases. Germline-derived CDR1 and CDR2 are SEHNR and FQNEAQ (reference sequence). This CDR3 is built from 15 residues. The V gene end was trimmed by 8 bases and the J gene end by 3 bases; junction bases not matched to a gene: 4. CDR3 nucleotide sequence: TGTGCCAGCTTGGGACTAGCGGGCCACACCGGGGAGCTGTTTTTT. Protein: CASLGLAGHTGELFF.

This chain connects TRBV4-3 to TRBJ2-7, with 10 bases aligning to TRBD1. CDR3 size: 15 residues. Trimming took 3 bases from V and 2 from J; bases not matched to a gene: 4. Per germline, CDR1 LGHNA and CDR2 YSLEER. Written as DNA, the CDR3 is TGCGCCAGCAGCCAGGGACAGGGGCCGACCTACGAGCAGTACTTC. Amino acid sequence: CASSQGQGPTYEQYF.

The genes are TRBV28 and TRBJ1-5; 10 nucleotides align to TRBD1. CDR1 MDHEN and CDR2 SYDVKM come from the germline V gene. The CDR3 contains 16 residues. J gave up 6 bases and V 7 bases, and 12 bases lay outside the gene matches. The CDR3 nucleotides read TGTGCCAGCACCACCCTTGGGACAGGGGAGATTCAGCCCCAGCATTTT. The encoded protein is CASTTLGTGEIQPQHF.

V and J are TRBV28 and TRBJ2-2; 8 bases are a match to TRBD2. CDR1 and CDR2 (germline): MDHEN, SYDVKM. This CDR3 spans 15 amino acids. Trimming cost V 6 bases and J 5 bases; bases outside gene matches: 8. CDR3: CASSVSGRGTGELFF. The CDR3 nucleotides read TGTGCCAGCAGCGTGTCCGGGAGGGGGACCGGGGAGCTGTTTTTT.

This clone was observed a handful of times. This sequence joins TRBV6-6 and TRBJ2-1, with 14 bases identical to TRBD2. V lost 4 bases and J lost 15; bases outside the gene matches: 5. The CDR3 spans 13 residues. Germline CDR1 reads MNHNY; CDR2 reads SVGAGI (reference sequence). CDR3 sequence (DNA): TGTGCCAGCAGTTCGGGACTAGCGGGAGCCTTGTTCTTC. Its translation is CASSSGLAGALFF.

The chain recombines TRBV7-2 with TRBJ2-3, with 9 bases aligning to TRBD2. Per germline, CDR1 SGHTA and CDR2 FQGNSA. J was trimmed by 9 bases and V by 5 bases; bases with no gene match: 9. The CDR3 sequence is 14 residues long. CDR3 residues: CASSVTSGPETQYF. Written as DNA, the CDR3 is TGTGCCAGCAGCGTGACTAGCGGTCCGGAAACGCAGTATTTT.

A word on this clone: In the same sample, other DNA sequences code for this CDR3. The chain combines TRBV5-1 with TRBJ2-2, with D possibly TRBD1 on 6 matching bases. Germline V gives CDR1 SGHRS, CDR2 YFSETQ. Deletions cut 4 bases from V and 2 bases from J, with 9 bases between. This CDR3 region has 14 residues. CDR3 nucleotides: TGCGCCAGCAGCCTAGGGACAAACACCGGGGAGCTGTTTTTT. Its translation is CASSLGTNTGELFF.

V is TRBV6-5 and J is TRBJ2-7, with D maybe TRBD1 (6 bases). The V gene lost 1 base and the J gene lost 1 base, with 8 bases spanning the gap. CDR3 size: 14 residues. The germline CDR1 and CDR2 sequences are MNHEY and SVGAGI. This CDR3 is CASSYLQGSYEQYF. CDR3 DNA sequence: TGTGCCAGCAGTTACTTACAGGGTTCCTACGAGCAGTACTTC.

The V call is TRBV5-1, the J call TRBJ2-1, with TRBD2 matching over 8 bases. With V trimmed by 4 bases and J by 5 bases, 8 bases remained unmatched. The length of the CDR3 is 15 residues. Germline assignment: CDR1 SGHRS and CDR2 YFSETQ. The CDR3 DNA reads TGCGCCAGCAGCCCGGGAGGGGGGAGACACAATGAGCAGTTCTTC. Its translation is CASSPGGGRHNEQFF.

This rearrangement joins TRBV12-3 or TRBV12-4 to TRBJ1-2; maybe TRBD1 (5 bases). Trimming pared 6 bases from V and 6 bases from J, leaving 11 bases between. The CDR3 is 12 amino acids. The CDR3 region has the DNA TGTGCCAGCAGCCTAGGGGTAAATGGCTACACCTTC. Translated: CASSLGVNGYTF.

This rearrangement joins TRBV19 to TRBJ1-1; possible D gene TRBD1, 5 bases. The CDR3 spans 18 residues. Trimming pared 3 bases from V and 0 bases from J, leaving 20 bases between. Per the germline V gene, CDR1 is LNHDA and CDR2 is SQIVND (reference sequence). CDR3 nucleotides: TGTGCCAGTAGTATGATAAGGGGAAACGCCGTAATGAACACTGAAGCTTTCTTT. Its translation is CASSMIRGNAVMNTEAFF.

V usage is TRBV11-3 and J usage is TRBJ2-1; D may be TRBD2 (5 bases). Trimming removed 0 bases from V and 9 bases from J, with 9 bases in between. This CDR3 spans 13 amino acids. Looked up from germline, CDR1 is SGHNT and CDR2 is YENEEA. The CDR3 DNA reads as TGTGCCAGCAGCTTAGATCGAGGAGGTGAGCAGTTCTTC. Its protein is CASSLDRGGEQFF.

V usage is TRBV7-9 and J usage is TRBJ2-2; D gene ambiguous. Trimming cost V 2 bases and J 2 bases, with 6 bases left between them. Germline CDR1 reads SEHNR; CDR2 reads FQNEAQ (reference sequence). The CDR3 has 14 amino acids. The CDR3 region is CASSLTQNTGELFF. For the CDR3, the DNA is TGTGCCAGCAGCTTAACTCAAAACACCGGGGAGCTGTTTTTT.

The rearrangement links TRBV7-2 to TRBJ1-2; weak D call: TRBD1 (6 bases). Trimming cost V 4 bases and J 4 bases, with 7 bases left between them. The CDR3 covers 12 residues. The germline CDR1 and CDR2 sequences are SGHTA and FQGNSA. The CDR3 is CASSSDSYGYTF. In DNA form, the CDR3 reads TGTGCCAGCAGCTCGGACAGCTATGGCTACACCTTC.

This clone showed up just once. The chain recombines TRBV13 with TRBJ2-7, with D possibly being TRBD2 (6 bases). V lost 5 bases to trimming and J lost 2 bases, with 13 bases between them. The CDR3 spans 14 residues. Germline V CDR1 and CDR2: PRHDT, FYEKMQ (reference sequence). In DNA form, the CDR3 reads TGTGCCAGCAGCGCGCCCGGGGGAACCTACGAGCAGTACTTC. Amino acid sequence: CASSAPGGTYEQYF.

This chain connects TRBV28 to TRBJ1-1, with 7 bases aligning to TRBD1. The germline gives CDR1 MDHEN, CDR2 SYDVKM. This CDR3 spans 12 amino acids. J was trimmed by 4 bases and V by 7 bases; bases with no gene match: 3. CDR3 in DNA: TGTGCCAGCATGTCAGGGGGCACTGAAGCTTTCTTT. It encodes CASMSGGTEAFF.

J is TRBJ2-1 and V is TRBV29-1, with a possible D match to TRBD2 (6 bases). The CDR3 runs to 15 residues. The V end was cut by 3 bases, the J end by 3 bases, with 15 bases between. The germline V gene has CDR1 SQVTM and CDR2 ANQGSEA. The CDR3 DNA reads as TGCAGCGTTGAGGGAGGCGGATTGGGCTACAATGAGCAGTTCTTC. It is translated as CSVEGGGLGYNEQFF.

This chain joins TRBV7-9 and TRBJ1-5; 7 nucleotides match TRBD1. With 2 bases clipped from V and 5 bases from J, the junction kept 6 bases outside the gene matches. The CDR3 is 15 amino acids. Germline CDR1 and CDR2: SEHNR and FQNEAQ (reference sequence). CDR3 loop: CASSLFGTADQPQHF. CDR3 in DNA: TGTGCCAGCAGCTTATTCGGGACAGCGGATCAGCCCCAGCATTTT.

V is TRBV7-9 and J is TRBJ2-7; D is undetermined. This CDR3 is 15 amino acids long. The germline CDR1 and CDR2 sequences are SEHNR and FQNEAQ (reference sequence). Deletions cut 8 bases from V and 1 base from J, with 18 bases between. The CDR3 DNA is TGTGCCAGCTCCGAAACTGCCTTTAAATCCTACGAGCAGTACTTC. It yields the protein CASSETAFKSYEQYF.

V and J are TRBV30 and TRBJ2-7; tentatively, D is TRBD2 (5 bases). This CDR3 has 13 amino acids. V gave up 0 bases and J gave up 0 bases, with 6 bases separating them. Germline V gives CDR1 GTSNPN, CDR2 SVGIG (reference sequence). CDR3 sequence: CAWSVGSSYEQYF. CDR3 bases: TGTGCCTGGAGTGTTGGGAGCTCCTACGAGCAGTACTTC.

This chain connects TRBV19 to TRBJ1-1, with TRBD1 as a possible D gene (5 bases). Germline-derived CDR1 and CDR2 are LNHDA and SQIVND (reference sequence). The CDR3 is 15 amino acids. Deletions cut 3 bases from V and 0 bases from J, with 11 bases between. The CDR3 protein is CASSMAGLLNTEAFF. For the CDR3, the DNA is TGTGCCAGTAGTATGGCAGGGTTACTGAACACTGAAGCTTTCTTT.

The chain couples TRBV5-1 to TRBJ2-6; D is possibly TRBD1 (5 bases). There are 17 residues in the CDR3. The germline gives CDR1 SGHRS, CDR2 YFSETQ. Trimming removed 0 bases at V and 0 bases at J, with 10 bases between. The CDR3 coding sequence is TGCGCCAGCAGCTTGGCTGGACAAGTCTCTGGGGCCAACGTCCTGACTTTC. Amino acid sequence: CASSLAGQVSGANVLTF.

This clone showed up just once. This rearrangement joins TRBV24-1 to TRBJ1-2, with 9 bases aligning to TRBD1. The CDR3 covers 17 residues. J lost 2 bases, V lost 5 bases, and 11 bases had no gene match. The germline V gene encodes CDR1 KGHDR and CDR2 SFDVKD. The CDR3 bases are TGTGCCACCAGTGCCCCAGGCGGGGGACAGGGAAACTATGGCTACACCTTC. This gives the protein CATSAPGGGQGNYGYTF.

This chain joins TRBV29-1 and TRBJ2-1; 7 nucleotides agree with TRBD2. With 3 bases clipped from V and 0 bases from J, the junction kept 2 bases outside the gene matches. The germline V gene encodes CDR1 SQVTM and CDR2 ANQGSEA. The CDR3 sequence is 14 residues long. Here the CDR3 reads CSVDSGHSYNEQFF. CDR3 sequence (DNA): TGCAGCGTTGATAGCGGGCACTCCTACAATGAGCAGTTCTTC.